This T cell receptor (beta chain) was profiled in a study of shared clonotypes between healthy human individuals (dated by TCRdb to 2020 to 2022). Background for the entire study: A few men and two women, aged 18 to 49 years, made up the cohort. For each donor, three plates each were used for CD4 naive and CD4 memory, two plates were used for CD8 naive, and one plate was used for CD8 memory. Blood TCR repertoires of roughly five healthy adults were deeply sequenced to estimate repertoire size and the extent of clonotype sharing between individuals. Different laboratories and diverse techniques were used to prepare libraries and sequence TCR repertoires, to increase sequencing depth and limit assay-specific biases. Per donor, leukapheresis produced somewhere between about 0.94 and 8.9 billion PBMCs. Overall study outcomes, separate from this receptor: Pairwise subsampling led to the expectation that sequencing depth would affect the degree of clonotype sharing among donors. Incomplete sequencing was indicated by rarefaction of sorted-subset datasets, despite the large sequencing depth. Sampling was restricted to blood, and TCR repertoires in tissues likely differ from the TCR repertoires found in blood. The small number of donors limited the genetic and exposure-history diversity represented. Compared with non-shared clonotypes, clonotypes shared by all four sorted-subset donors had higher generation probabilities. When a handful of donors were compared, the shared fraction of clonotypes was around 5% for naive CD4, over 3% for naive CD8, 2.3% for memory CD4, and about 0.36% for memory CD8. Larger estimated clonotype richness was generally found for naive subsets than for memory subsets.

TCR CDR3 regions were amplified from genomic DNA by multiplex PCR using the deep immunoSEQ assay. Genomic DNA extracted from each cell subset was distributed evenly over all wells of several immunoSEQ 96-well plates, and each plate served as one replicate. For sorted subsets, 150 to 250 ng of genomic DNA, equivalent to about 30,000 T cell genomes, went into each replicate PCR. Purified libraries were quantified with a Qubit 3.0 fluorometer, sized on a Bioanalyzer 2100, and re-quantified with the KAPA Library Quantification kit. A separate single-read 150-cycle Illumina NextSeq 550 flow cell was used to sequence each immunoSEQ 96-well plate. Per the authors' processing: Because only junctional sequences without quality scores were contained in the immunoSEQ output, filtering matching that applied to full-length reads could not be performed. Sequences were annotated with PyIR, a Python wrapper for IgBLAST v1.9, and V/J genes and CDR3 were assigned using IMGT germline references. Reads were removed for weak V/J assignments (E-value above 1e-6), missing CDR3, stop codons, out-of-frame junctions, or ambiguous translated residues. V3J clonotypes were defined as sequences sharing an identical inferred V gene, J gene, and CDR3 amino acid sequence. Percentage overlap between repertoires was computed as shared unique clonotypes divided by the size of the smaller repertoire. Three approaches were used to assess repertoire richness: RTK rarefaction, the Chao1 estimator, and Recon v2.1 estimates of unobserved clonotypes. Generation probabilities were computed with OLGA for all TCRbeta clonotypes obtained by the gDNA method from several donors. TCRdb holds this immuneACCESS table with in-frame rearrangements only. Some clones are missing; in checked studies, unresolved V genes explain under half, and the rest has no known cause. V and J calls and clone size are as listed in that table; D and trimming were resolved from the DNA. The table for this sample lists some 790,000 clones; 55% to 75% of them were counted only once. Around 1.7% of the sample rests with the top ten.

CDR1 and CDR2 are read off the germline V gene as MNHNS and SASEGT. V sheds 2 bases and J sheds 1 base, leaving 5 bases between their ends. CDR3 length: 13 amino acids, cysteine to phenylalanine. Only the CDR3 DNA is retained, 39 bases long and in frame from the first base. For this clone: The specificity of this receptor is unknown. Base qualities are not provided; no much larger clone lies one nucleotide away.

Healthy HIV-negative adults with no recently reported acute infections or vaccinations were included as donors. All donors were Caucasian adults living in Nashville, Tennessee, USA. CD4+ T cells were enriched through magnetic negative selection, after which naive cells were positively selected on CD45RA and the remaining negative fraction served as the memory subset. After blood collection by leukapheresis, PBMCs were isolated using Ficoll-Histopaque density gradient centrifugation and then cryopreserved in the vapor phase of liquid nitrogen. Analytical flow cytometry was used to check the purity and quantity of every magnetically sorted T cell population. Genomic DNA was isolated from every sorted fraction and measured by UV absorbance on a Nanodrop 2000c.

This TCR was recovered from a young woman in good health. Sequencing input: memory CD4+ T cells sorted from blood. Explained via the paper, the cell subset or site label denotes: CD45RA-negative fraction. Recombination joined TRBV6-1 with TRBJ1-2; no confident D gene assignment can be made. The CDR3 region reads CASSERDNYGYTF. The sequenced DNA is TGTGCCAGCAGTGAAAGAGATAACTATGGCTACACCTTC.